Listed here are 20 T cell receptor beta chains from one sample, sequenced in a study of cytomegalovirus exposure and HLA in healthy donors. The PCR used 60 Vbeta and 13 Jbeta primers. Only in-frame clones appear in the TCRdb table, and some are missing; sequencing was by immunoSEQ multiplex PCR. The data contain 120,000 or so clones, 70% to 80% of them singletons. Sequenced sample: PBMCs. Source of these receptors: a man aged 25-40 years in good health and CMV-seronegative.

The V call is TRBV4-2, the J call TRBJ2-5; 7 bases line up with TRBD2. Per the germline V gene, CDR1 is LGHNA and CDR2 is YNFKEQ. This CDR3 contains 15 residues. V gave up 0 bases and J gave up 4 bases; unmatched junction bases: 5. The CDR3 loop is CASSQERLARETQYF. Here the CDR3 DNA reads TGTGCCAGCAGCCAAGAACGACTAGCCCGAGAGACCCAGTACTTC.

The V call is TRBV6-5, the J call TRBJ2-5; 11 nucleotides agree with TRBD1. With the DNA end fitting TRBJ2-7 better, the J assignment may be wrong. The CDR3 has 15 residues. The germline V gene encodes CDR1 MNHEY and CDR2 SVGAGI. Here the CDR3 DNA reads TGTGCCAGCAGGGGTAGGGACAGGGGGAAGGACGAGCAGTACTTC. Translation gives CASRGRDRGKDEQYF.

The chain recombines TRBV15 with TRBJ1-5; 8 nucleotides agree with TRBD1. V lost 5 bases, J lost 4 bases, and 7 bases stayed unmatched. Germline CDR1 LNHNV, CDR2 YYDKDF (reference sequence). CDR3 length equals 15 residues. The CDR3 region is CATSSRTGQNQPQHF. The CDR3 coding sequence is TGTGCCACCAGCTCCCGGACAGGGCAGAATCAGCCCCAGCATTTT.

The V call is TRBV7-8, the J call TRBJ2-5, with 8 bases that match TRBD2. The CDR3 runs to 17 residues. Trimming cost V 6 bases and J 2 bases; bases outside gene matches: 14. The germline CDR1 and CDR2 sequences are SGHVS and FQNEAQ. In nucleotides, the CDR3 is TGTGCCAGCAGAGGACTAGCCGGTGATGGAGGGCAAGAGACCCAGTACTTC. It translates to CASRGLAGDGGQETQYF. Full variable domain (remainder filled in from reference TRBV7-8 and TRBJ2-5): GAGVSQSPRYKVAKRGQDVALRCDPISGHVSLFWYQQALGQGPEFLTYFQNEAQLDKSGLPSDRFFAERPEGSVSTLKIQRTQQEDSAVYLCASRGLAGDGGQETQYFGPGTRLLVL.

The V gene is TRBV5-4, the J gene TRBJ1-1, with 7 bases matching TRBD1. Looked up from germline, CDR1 is SGHNT and CDR2 is YYREEE (reference sequence). V was pared by 4 bases and J by 8 bases, with 2 bases of the junction left unmatched. This CDR3 region has 11 residues. Written as DNA, the CDR3 is TGTGCCAGCAGCATGGGACAGGAAGCTTTCTTT. This codes for CASSMGQEAFF. Supplemented by reference TRBV5-4 and TRBJ1-1, the full variable domain reads ETGVTQSPTHLIKTRGQQVTLRCSSQSGHNTVSWYQQALGQGPQFIFQYYREEENGRGNFPPRFSGLQFPNYSSELNVNALELDDSALYLCASSMGQEAFFGQGTRLTVV.

This clone was seen ten or more times. This chain links TRBV15 with TRBJ2-1; D might be TRBD1 (7 bases). The CDR3 contains 15 residues. Germline V gene data show CDR1 as LNHNV and CDR2 as YYDKDF (reference sequence). With 0 bases removed from V and 9 bases from J, the gap between germline ends came to 15 bases. The CDR3 nucleotides are TGTGCCACCAGCAGAGATCGGCAGGGGGGTTTTGAGCAGTTCTTC. It translates to CATSRDRQGGFEQFF.

This clone was detected only once. The chain has TRBV5-1 and TRBJ1-1; the D is unclear. Germline V gives CDR1 SGHRS, CDR2 YFSETQ. The CDR3 spans 14 residues. V gave up 1 base and J gave up 1 base, with 8 bases separating them. The CDR3 DNA reads as TGCGCCAGCAGCTTGATTGTCCGGAACACTGAAGCTTTCTTT. It specifies CASSLIVRNTEAFF.

The gene calls are TRBV28 and TRBJ2-3; the match to TRBD2 covers 9 bases. Germline loops: CDR1 MDHEN, CDR2 SYDVKM. The V and J ends lost 5 bases and 1 base, in that order; junction bases with no gene match: 10. This CDR3 is 17 amino acids long. CDR3 DNA: TGTGCCAGCAGTACCCCCCTGGCTAGCGGGGGCACAGATACGCAGTATTTT. Its translation is CASSTPLASGGTDTQYF.

The rearrangement links TRBV28 to TRBJ2-3; D gene ambiguous. V lost 7 bases and J 1 base, leaving 18 bases between the germline ends. The CDR3 extends over 16 amino acids. Per germline, CDR1 MDHEN and CDR2 SYDVKM. The CDR3 loop reads CASTSPAQLGTDTQYF. As DNA, the CDR3 is TGTGCCAGCACCAGTCCCGCCCAGTTGGGCACAGATACGCAGTATTTT.

V is TRBV5-4 and J is TRBJ2-7; D might be TRBD1 (5 bases). The CDR3 is 15 residues long. The V and J ends lost 4 bases and 1 base respectively, with 15 bases between them. CDR1 is SGHNT and CDR2 is YYREEE in the germline V gene (reference sequence). CDR3 residues: CASSPGSSGSYEQYF. The CDR3 coding sequence is TGTGCCAGCAGCCCTGGCAGTTCAGGGTCCTACGAGCAGTACTTC.

The chain recombines TRBV2 with TRBJ1-1, with TRBD1 matching 8 bases. Per germline, CDR1 SNHLY and CDR2 FYNNEI. The CDR3 sequence is 16 residues long. After removal of 7 bases from V and 1 base from J, the junction contained 11 bases not matched to a gene. This chain's CDR3 is CASNGGGTGGNTEAFF. CDR3 coding DNA: TGTGCCAGCAATGGAGGAGGGACAGGCGGGAACACTGAAGCTTTCTTT.

For the CDR3, the DNA is TGTGCCAGCAGAGGGACAGGGCGCAATCAGCCCCAGCATTTT. Protein: CASRGTGRNQPQHF. This rearrangement joins TRBV6-1 to TRBJ1-5; 9 nucleotides line up with TRBD1. CDR1 is MNHNS, CDR2 SASEGT, per germline. V lost 6 bases and J lost 2; bases outside the gene matches: 2. CDR3 size: 14 residues.

This rearrangement joins TRBV6-6 to TRBJ2-3, with TRBD1 as a possible D gene (6 bases). Trimming took off 8 bases at V and 1 base at J, with 13 bases between the two ends. CDR1 is MNHNY and CDR2 is SVGAGI in the germline V gene (reference sequence). CDR3 length: 14 residues. The CDR3 DNA sequence: TGTGCCAGCTCTCAGGGGCTCCGCACAGATACGCAGTATTTT. This sequence encodes CASSQGLRTDTQYF.

This clone showed up just a few times. Other DNA sequences in this sample translate to the same CDR3. The chain couples TRBV28 to TRBJ1-2; D not certain. The ends were cut back, 3 bases at V and 4 bases at J, with 9 bases in the middle. CDR3 length equals 13 residues. Germline V lookup: CDR1 MDHEN, CDR2 SYDVKM. In nucleotides, the CDR3 is TGTGCCAGCAGTTTGGGCAGCGGCTATGGCTACACCTTC. Its translation is CASSLGSGYGYTF.

The V and J genes are TRBV4-1 and TRBJ2-7, with 7 positions matching TRBD1. The CDR3 runs to 16 residues. The J segment lost 0 bases and the V segment lost 3 bases, leaving 8 bases of the junction unmatched. Germline assignment: CDR1 MGHRA and CDR2 YSYEKL. This CDR3 is CASSQSVRGYSYEQYF. DNA of the CDR3: TGCGCCAGCAGCCAGTCAGTCAGGGGGTACTCCTACGAGCAGTACTTC.

This rearrangement joins TRBV6-5 to TRBJ1-2; no clear D gene. V lost 2 bases and J lost 0, with 10 bases in between. CDR1 is MNHEY, CDR2 SVGAGI, per germline. There are 15 residues in the CDR3. CDR3 DNA sequence: TGTGCCAGCAGTTACAACATCGCATCTAACTATGGCTACACCTTC. Amino acid sequence: CASSYNIASNYGYTF.

V is TRBV7-2 and J is TRBJ1-2; TRBD1 might be the D (5 bases). CDR1 is SGHTA, CDR2 FQGNSA, per germline. V gave up 5 bases and J gave up 3 bases, with 7 bases separating them. This CDR3 spans 12 amino acids. CDR3 bases: TGTGCCAGCAGCCCACAGGACTATGGCTACACCTTC. It yields the protein CASSPQDYGYTF.

J is TRBJ1-1 and V is TRBV14; TRBD1 matches 7 bases. Unmatched junction bases numbered 3, after V lost 1 base and J lost 1 base. Germline loops: CDR1 SGHDN, CDR2 FVKESK. CDR3 length: 15 residues. The CDR3 spells CASSQAGTANTEAFF. The CDR3 coding sequence is TGTGCCAGCAGCCAAGCCGGGACAGCGAACACTGAAGCTTTCTTT.

The rearrangement uses TRBV7-9 and TRBJ2-7, with TRBD2 as a possible D gene (6 bases). V was trimmed by 5 bases and J by 3 bases, leaving 17 bases between them. Germline CDR1 SEHNR, CDR2 FQNEAQ (reference sequence). The CDR3 consists of 15 residues. This CDR3 is CASSPTGWRVYEQYF. CDR3 in DNA: TGTGCCAGCAGCCCCACGGGTTGGAGGGTCTACGAGCAGTACTTC.

J is TRBJ2-5 and V is TRBV5-6; tentative D call: TRBD2 (6 bases). This CDR3 is 13 amino acids long. Germline lookup yields CDR1 SGHDT and CDR2 YYEEEE. The ends were cut back, 3 bases at V and 4 bases at J, with 10 bases in the middle. The CDR3 region is CASSSVGGETQYF. In DNA, the CDR3 is TGTGCCAGCAGCTCCGTGGGGGGAGAGACCCAGTACTTC.